This T cell receptor beta chain stems from a study of cytomegalovirus exposure and HLA in healthy donors. The PCR made use of 60 Vbeta and 13 Jbeta primers. Per the original methods: Later, 65 million to 85 million unique TCR beta chains were counted in an analysis, and some 11 million of them were shared. Data came from immunoSEQ multiplex PCR; TCRdb stores just in-frame clones and leaves some out. V and J calls plus clone size are reproduced from that table; the DNA served to infer D and trimming. The data contain 150,000 to 200,000 clones, 75% of them singletons. V lost 6 bases and J lost 6, with 18 bases in between. The CDR3 is 14 residues long. In germline, CDR1 is LNHDA, CDR2 SQIVND (reference sequence).

The gene calls are TRBV19 and TRBJ2-7; possible D gene TRBD1, 5 bases. The source material was PBMCs. This TCR came from a male donor in good health and CMV-seronegative. The DNA for the CDR3 is TGTGCCAGTAGCAACAGGTTACAGCCAGGCGAGCAGTACTTC. It is translated as CASSNRLQPGEQYF.